This T cell receptor (beta chain) was sequenced during a study of CD4+ T cells in melanoma. The V end was cut by 6 bases, the J end by 10 bases, with 14 bases between. The CDR3 is made up of 12 amino acids. Germline CDR1 is MNHEY and CDR2 is SVGAGI. The protocol was immunoSEQ multiplex PCR, while the TCRdb copy is restricted to in-frame clones and leaves out a portion. In the table there are roughly 120,000 clones, about 90% of which are singletons. About this clone: Its antigen is as yet unknown.

Findings and caveats of the study: A reported correlation linked neoantigen-specific CD4+ T cells to CD8+, macrophage and B cell function. In melanoma, neoantigen-specific CD4+ T cells reportedly differed in differentiation state.

The sample was peripheral blood. This receptor was identified in a human donor with melanoma. The genes are TRBV6-5 and TRBJ2-3; D perhaps matches TRBD2 (5 bases). The CDR3 region is CASSPTLEAQYF. In DNA form, the CDR3 reads TGTGCCAGCAGCCCAACATTGGAGGCGCAGTATTTT.